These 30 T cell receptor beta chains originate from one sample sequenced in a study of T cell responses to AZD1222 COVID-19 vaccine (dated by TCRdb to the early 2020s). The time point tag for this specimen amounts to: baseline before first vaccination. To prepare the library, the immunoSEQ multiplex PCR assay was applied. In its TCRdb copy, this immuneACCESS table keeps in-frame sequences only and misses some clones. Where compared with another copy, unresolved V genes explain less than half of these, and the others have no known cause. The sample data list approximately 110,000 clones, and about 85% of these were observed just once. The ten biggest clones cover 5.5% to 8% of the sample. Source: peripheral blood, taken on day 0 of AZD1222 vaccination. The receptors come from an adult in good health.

CDR3 residues: CASIQTHGSYEQYF. In DNA, the CDR3 is TGTGCCAGCATCCAAACACACGGGTCCTACGAGCAGTACTTC. J is TRBJ2-7 and V is TRBV6-5; no clear D gene. The germline V gene has CDR1 MNHEY and CDR2 SVGAGI. V lost 7 bases and J lost 1, with 14 bases in between. There are 14 residues in the CDR3.

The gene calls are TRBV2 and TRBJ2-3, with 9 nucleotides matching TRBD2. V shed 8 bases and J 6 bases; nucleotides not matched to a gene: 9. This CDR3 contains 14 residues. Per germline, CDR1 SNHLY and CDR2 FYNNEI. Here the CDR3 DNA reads TGTGCCAGCGTCTTAGCGGGGGTTGGGGATACGCAGTATTTT. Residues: CASVLAGVGDTQYF.

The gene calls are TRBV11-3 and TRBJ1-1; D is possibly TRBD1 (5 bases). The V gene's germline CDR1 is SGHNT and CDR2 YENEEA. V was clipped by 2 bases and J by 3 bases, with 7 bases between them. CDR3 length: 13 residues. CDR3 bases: TGTGCCAGCAGCTTACGAGGGGACACTGAAGCTTTCTTT. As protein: CASSLRGDTEAFF.

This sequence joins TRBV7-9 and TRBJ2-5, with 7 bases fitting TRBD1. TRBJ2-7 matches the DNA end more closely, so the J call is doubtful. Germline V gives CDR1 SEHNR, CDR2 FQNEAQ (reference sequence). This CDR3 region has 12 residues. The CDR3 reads CASSLGGSEQYF. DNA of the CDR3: TGTGCCAGCAGTCTAGGGGGCAGCGAGCAGTACTTC.

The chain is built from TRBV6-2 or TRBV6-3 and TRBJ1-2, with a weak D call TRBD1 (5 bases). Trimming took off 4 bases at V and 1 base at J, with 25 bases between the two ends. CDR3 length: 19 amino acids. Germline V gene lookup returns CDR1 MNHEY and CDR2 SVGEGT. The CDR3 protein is CASSSAPGRQSWDNYGYTF. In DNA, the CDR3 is TGTGCCAGCAGTTCGGCTCCGGGGCGGCAGTCCTGGGATAACTATGGCTACACCTTC.

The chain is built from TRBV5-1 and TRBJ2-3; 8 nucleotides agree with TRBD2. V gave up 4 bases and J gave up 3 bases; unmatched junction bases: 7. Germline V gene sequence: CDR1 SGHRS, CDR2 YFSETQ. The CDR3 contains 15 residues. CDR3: CASSLIGGETDTQYF. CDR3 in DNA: TGCGCCAGCAGCCTGATCGGGGGGGAAACAGATACGCAGTATTTT.

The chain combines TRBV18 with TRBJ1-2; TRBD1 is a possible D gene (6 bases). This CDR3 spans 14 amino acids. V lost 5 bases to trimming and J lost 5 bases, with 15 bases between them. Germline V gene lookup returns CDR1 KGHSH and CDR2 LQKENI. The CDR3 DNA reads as TGTGCCAGCTCAGTCCCAGGGGCCCTTTATGGCTACACCTTC. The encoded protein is CASSVPGALYGYTF.

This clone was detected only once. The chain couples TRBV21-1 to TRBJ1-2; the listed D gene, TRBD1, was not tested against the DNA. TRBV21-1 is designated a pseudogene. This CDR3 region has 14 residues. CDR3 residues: CASSKGQGDYGYTF. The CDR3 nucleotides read TGTGCCAGCAGCAAAGGACAGGGTGACTATGGCTACACCTTC.

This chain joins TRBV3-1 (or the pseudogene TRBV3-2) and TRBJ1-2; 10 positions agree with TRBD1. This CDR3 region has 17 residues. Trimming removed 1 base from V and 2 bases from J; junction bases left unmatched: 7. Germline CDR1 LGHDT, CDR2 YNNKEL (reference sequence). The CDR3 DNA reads TGTGCCAGCAGCCAAGCCATAGGGACAGGGGCAAACTATGGCTACACCTTC. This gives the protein CASSQAIGTGANYGYTF.

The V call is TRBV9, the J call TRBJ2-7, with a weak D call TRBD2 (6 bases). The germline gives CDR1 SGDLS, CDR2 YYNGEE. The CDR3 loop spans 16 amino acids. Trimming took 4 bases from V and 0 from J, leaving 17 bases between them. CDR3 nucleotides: TGTGCCAGCAGCCCCTCCTACCGGGACTTCTCCTACGAGCAGTACTTC. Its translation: CASSPSYRDFSYEQYF.

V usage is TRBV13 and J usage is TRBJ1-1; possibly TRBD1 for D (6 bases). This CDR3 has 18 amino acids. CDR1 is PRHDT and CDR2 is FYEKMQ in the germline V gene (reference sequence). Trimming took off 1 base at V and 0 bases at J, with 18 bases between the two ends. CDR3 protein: CASSLVAGTTFLNTEAFF. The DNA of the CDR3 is TGTGCCAGCAGCTTAGTAGCAGGGACAACCTTTCTGAACACTGAAGCTTTCTTT.

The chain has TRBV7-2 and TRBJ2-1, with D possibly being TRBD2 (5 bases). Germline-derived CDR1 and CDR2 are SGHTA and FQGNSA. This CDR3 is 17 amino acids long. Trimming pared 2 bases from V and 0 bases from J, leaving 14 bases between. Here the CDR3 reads CASSLLPSGSSYNEQFF. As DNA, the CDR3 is TGTGCCAGCAGCTTACTTCCCAGCGGCAGCTCCTACAATGAGCAGTTCTTC.

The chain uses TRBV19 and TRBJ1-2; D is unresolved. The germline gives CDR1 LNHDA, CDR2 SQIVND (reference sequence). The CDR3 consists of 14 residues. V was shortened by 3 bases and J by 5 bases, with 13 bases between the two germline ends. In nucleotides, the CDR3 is TGTGCCAGTAGTATCGGGCAGCCTACTTATGGCTACACCTTC. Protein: CASSIGQPTYGYTF.

The CDR3 sequence is CAIGSAELFMNTEAFF. In DNA, the CDR3 is TGTGCCATCGGTTCGGCTGAACTATTTATGAACACTGAAGCTTTCTTT. V gene TRBV10-3 combines with J gene TRBJ1-1; D unresolved. CDR1 ENHRY and CDR2 SYGVKD come from the germline V gene. The CDR3 extends over 16 amino acids. V was cut by 8 bases and J by 0 bases, with 19 bases left in between.

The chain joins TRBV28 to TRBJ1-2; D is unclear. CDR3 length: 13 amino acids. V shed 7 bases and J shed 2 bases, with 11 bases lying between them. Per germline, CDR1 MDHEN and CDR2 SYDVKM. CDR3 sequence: CASTEVPNYGYTF. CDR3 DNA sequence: TGTGCCAGCACGGAGGTGCCGAACTATGGCTACACCTTC.

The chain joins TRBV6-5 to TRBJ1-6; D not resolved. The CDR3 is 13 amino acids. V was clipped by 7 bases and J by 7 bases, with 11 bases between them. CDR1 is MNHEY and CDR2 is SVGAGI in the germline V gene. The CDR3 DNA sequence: TGTGCCAGCACGAACGGACGAAATTCACCCCTCCACTTT. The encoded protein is CASTNGRNSPLHF.

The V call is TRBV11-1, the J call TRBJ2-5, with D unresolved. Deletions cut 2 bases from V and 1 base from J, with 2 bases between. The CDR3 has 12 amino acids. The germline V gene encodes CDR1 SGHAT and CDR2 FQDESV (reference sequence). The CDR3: CASSLTQETQYF. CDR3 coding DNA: TGTGCCAGCAGCTTAACCCAAGAGACCCAGTACTTC. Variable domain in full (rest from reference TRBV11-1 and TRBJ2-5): EAEVAQSPRYKITEKSQAVAFWCDPISGHATLYWYRQILGQGPELLVQFQDESVVDDSQLPKDRFSAERLKGVDSTLKIQPAELGDSAMYLCASSLTQETQYFGPGTRLLVL.

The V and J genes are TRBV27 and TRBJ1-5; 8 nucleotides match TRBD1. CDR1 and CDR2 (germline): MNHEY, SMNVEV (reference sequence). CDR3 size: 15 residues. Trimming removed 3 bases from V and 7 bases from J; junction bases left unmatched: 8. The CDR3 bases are TGTGCCAGCAGTTTGACTGCAGGGGGCGGACAGCCCCAGCATTTT. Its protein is CASSLTAGGGQPQHF.

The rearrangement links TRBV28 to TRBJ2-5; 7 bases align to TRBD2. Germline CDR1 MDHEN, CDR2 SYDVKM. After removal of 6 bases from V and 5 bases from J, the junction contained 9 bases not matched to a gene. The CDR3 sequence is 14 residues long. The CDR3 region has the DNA TGTGCCAGCAGCCCTCGGGGGGTAGGTGAGACCCAGTACTTC. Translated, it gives CASSPRGVGETQYF.

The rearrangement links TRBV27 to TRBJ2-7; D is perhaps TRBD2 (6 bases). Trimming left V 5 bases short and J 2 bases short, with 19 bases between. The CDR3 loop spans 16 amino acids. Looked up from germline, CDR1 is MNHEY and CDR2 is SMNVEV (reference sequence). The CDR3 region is CASSPSAGKTAYEQYF. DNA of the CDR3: TGTGCCAGCAGTCCCTCGGCGGGGAAAACAGCCTACGAGCAGTACTTC.

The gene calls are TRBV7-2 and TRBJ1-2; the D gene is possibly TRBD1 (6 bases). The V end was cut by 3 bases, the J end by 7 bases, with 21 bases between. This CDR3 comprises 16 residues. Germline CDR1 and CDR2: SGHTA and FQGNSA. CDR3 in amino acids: CASSLRLGTNVGGYTF. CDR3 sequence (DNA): TGTGCCAGCAGCTTGCGACTGGGGACAAATGTGGGTGGCTACACCTTC.

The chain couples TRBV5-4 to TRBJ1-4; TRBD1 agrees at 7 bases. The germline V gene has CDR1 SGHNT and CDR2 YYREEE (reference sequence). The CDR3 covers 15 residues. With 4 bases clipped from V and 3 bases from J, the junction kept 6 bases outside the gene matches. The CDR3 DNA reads TGTGCCAGCAGCAGCCCGGGACAGTCTAATGAAAAACTGTTTTTT. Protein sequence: CASSSPGQSNEKLFF.

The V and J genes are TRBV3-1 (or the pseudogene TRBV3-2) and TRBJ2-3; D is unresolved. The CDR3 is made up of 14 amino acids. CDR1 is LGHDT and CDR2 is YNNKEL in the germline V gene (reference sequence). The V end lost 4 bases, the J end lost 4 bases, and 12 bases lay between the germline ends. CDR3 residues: CASSRPQRADTQYF. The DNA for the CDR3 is TGTGCCAGCAGCCGGCCCCAGCGCGCAGATACGCAGTATTTT.

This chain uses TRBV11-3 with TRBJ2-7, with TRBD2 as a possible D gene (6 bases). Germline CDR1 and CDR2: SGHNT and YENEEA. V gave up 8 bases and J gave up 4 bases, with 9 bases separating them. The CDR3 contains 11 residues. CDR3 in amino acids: CASRGGYEQYF. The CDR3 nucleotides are TGTGCCAGCCGAGGAGGGTACGAGCAGTACTTC.

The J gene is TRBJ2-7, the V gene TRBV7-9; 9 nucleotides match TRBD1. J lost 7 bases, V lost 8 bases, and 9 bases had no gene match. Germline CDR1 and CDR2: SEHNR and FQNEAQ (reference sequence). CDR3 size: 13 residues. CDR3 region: CASVGQGRWEQYF. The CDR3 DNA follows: TGTGCCAGCGTAGGACAGGGGCGTTGGGAGCAGTACTTC.

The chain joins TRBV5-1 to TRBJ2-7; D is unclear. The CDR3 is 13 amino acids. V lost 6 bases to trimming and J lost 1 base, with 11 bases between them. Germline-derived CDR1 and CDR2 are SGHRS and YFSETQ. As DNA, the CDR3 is TGCGCCAGCACCCCGCCAGGATCCTACGAGCAGTACTTC. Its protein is CASTPPGSYEQYF.

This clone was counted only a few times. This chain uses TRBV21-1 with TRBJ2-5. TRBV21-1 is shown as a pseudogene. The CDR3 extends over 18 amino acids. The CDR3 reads CASSRIKGRRKPGETQYF. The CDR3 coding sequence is TGTGCCAGCAGCAGAATCAAAGGGCGGCGGAAACCGGGAGAGACCCAGTACTTC.

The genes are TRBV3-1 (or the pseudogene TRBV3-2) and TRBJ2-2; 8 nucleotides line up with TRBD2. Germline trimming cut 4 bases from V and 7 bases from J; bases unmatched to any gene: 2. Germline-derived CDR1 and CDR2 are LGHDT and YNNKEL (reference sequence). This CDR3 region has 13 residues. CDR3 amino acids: CASSPGGVGELFF. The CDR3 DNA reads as TGTGCCAGCAGCCCCGGGGGGGTCGGGGAGCTGTTTTTT.

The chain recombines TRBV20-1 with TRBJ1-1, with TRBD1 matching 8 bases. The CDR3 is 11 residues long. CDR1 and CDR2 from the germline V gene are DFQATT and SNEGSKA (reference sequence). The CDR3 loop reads CRPDRGTEAFF. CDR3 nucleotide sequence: TGCAGACCCGACAGGGGCACTGAAGCTTTCTTT.

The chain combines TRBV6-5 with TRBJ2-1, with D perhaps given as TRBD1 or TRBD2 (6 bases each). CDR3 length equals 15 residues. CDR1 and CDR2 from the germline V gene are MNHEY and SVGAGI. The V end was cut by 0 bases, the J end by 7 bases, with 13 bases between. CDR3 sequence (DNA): TGTGCCAGCAGTTACTCTGGGGGGCTGGGGAATGAGCAGTTCTTC. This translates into CASSYSGGLGNEQFF.